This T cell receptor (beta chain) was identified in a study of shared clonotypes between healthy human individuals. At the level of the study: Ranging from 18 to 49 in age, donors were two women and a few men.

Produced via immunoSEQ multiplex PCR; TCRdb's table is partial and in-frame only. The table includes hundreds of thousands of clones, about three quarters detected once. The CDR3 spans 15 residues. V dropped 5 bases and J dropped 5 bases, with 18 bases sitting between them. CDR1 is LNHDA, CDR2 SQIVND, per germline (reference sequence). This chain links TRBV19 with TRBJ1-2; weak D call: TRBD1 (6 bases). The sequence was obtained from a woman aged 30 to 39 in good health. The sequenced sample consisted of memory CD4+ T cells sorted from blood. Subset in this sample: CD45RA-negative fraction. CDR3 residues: CASSPETGLRYGYTF. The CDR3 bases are TGTGCCAGTAGTCCAGAGACAGGCCTGAGATATGGCTACACCTTC.